The 21 T cell receptor beta chains below come from one sample, sequenced in a study of cytomegalovirus exposure and HLA in healthy donors. The PCR employed 60 Vbeta primers together with 13 Jbeta primers. Produced via immunoSEQ multiplex PCR; TCRdb's table is partial and in-frame only. This sample has 40,000 to 60,000 clones; around 70% occur once, and the top ten carry about 9.7%. The specimen sequenced was PBMCs. All receptors come from a woman aged 45-60 years in good health and CMV-seronegative.

This chain connects TRBV6-1 to TRBJ2-1; possible D gene TRBD2, 5 bases. This CDR3 region has 12 residues. The germline gives CDR1 MNHNS, CDR2 SASEGT. V shed 10 bases and J shed 7 bases, with 14 bases lying between them. The CDR3 DNA sequence: TGTGCCACCCGTTTCTGGGAGAATGAGCAGTTCTTC. Amino acid sequence: CATRFWENEQFF.

The V gene is TRBV30, the J gene TRBJ2-7; no firm D call. V was clipped by 3 bases and J by 3 bases, with 3 bases between them. Per the germline V gene, CDR1 is GTSNPN and CDR2 is SVGIG (reference sequence). The CDR3 consists of 10 residues. DNA for the CDR3: TGTGCCTGGAGCCACTACGAGCAGTACTTC. This encodes CAWSHYEQYF.

The chain recombines TRBV4-3 with TRBJ2-2; a possible D gene is TRBD2 (6 bases). Germline CDR1 and CDR2: LGHNA and YSLEER. There are 15 residues in the CDR3. Trimming left V 7 bases short and J 2 bases short, with 14 bases between. The CDR3 reads CASNPQRANTGELFF. CDR3 sequence (DNA): TGCGCCAGCAACCCCCAGCGGGCCAACACCGGGGAGCTGTTTTTT.

The J gene is TRBJ1-6, the V gene TRBV10-3; TRBD1 agrees at 7 bases. Germline V gene sequence: CDR1 ENHRY, CDR2 SYGVKD. The length of the CDR3 is 13 residues. The trim removed 10 bases at V and 6 bases at J, leaving 6 bases unmatched. CDR3 in DNA: TGTGCCACGAGGACAGGATCTAATTCACCCCTCCACTTT. As protein: CATRTGSNSPLHF.

This clone appeared once. The chain joins TRBV9 to TRBJ2-5, with D possibly being TRBD2 (6 bases). V lost 0 bases and J lost 5, with 11 bases in between. Germline CDR1 reads SGDLS; CDR2 reads YYNGEE. The CDR3 is 14 residues long. The CDR3 DNA is TGTGCCAGCAGCGTAGGTGGAGGGAGTGAGACCCAGTACTTC. Encoded protein: CASSVGGGSETQYF.

The J gene is TRBJ1-5, the V gene TRBV15; 8 bases are shared with TRBD1. In germline, CDR1 is LNHNV, CDR2 YYDKDF (reference sequence). After removal of 3 bases from V and 9 bases from J, the junction contained 10 bases not matched to a gene. The CDR3 contains 15 residues. DNA of the CDR3: TGTGCCACCAGCAGGGAAGGACAGGGAATATGGCCCCAGCATTTT. The encoded protein is CATSREGQGIWPQHF. The full variable domain, with the rest looked up from reference TRBV15 and TRBJ1-5, is DAMVIQNPRYQVTQFGKPVTLSCSQTLNHNVMYWYQQKSSQAPKLLFHYYDKDFNNEADTPDNFQSRRPNTSFCFLDIRSPGLGDTAMYLCATSREGQGIWPQHFGDGTRLSIL.

The chain links TRBV7-2 to TRBJ1-6, with a weak D call TRBD1 (5 bases). V was clipped by 0 bases and J by 10 bases, with 13 bases between them. Germline CDR1 and CDR2: SGHTA and FQGNSA. This CDR3 has 15 amino acids. In nucleotides, the CDR3 is TGTGCCAGCAGCTTAGCATCGGGGGTAGGATCACCCCTCCACTTT. Protein product: CASSLASGVGSPLHF. Drawing the rest from reference TRBV7-2 and TRBJ1-6, the complete variable domain is GAGVSQSPSNKVTEKGKDVELRCDPISGHTALYWYRQSLGQGLEFLIYFQGNSAPDKSGLPSDRFSAERTGGSVSTLTIQRTQQEDSAVYLCASSLASGVGSPLHFGNGTRLTVT.

The CDR3 bases are TGTGCCAGCAGTGAAAATTTGGGAGGGCCTGTTCCCCAGCATTTT. This codes for CASSENLGGPVPQHF. The chain employs TRBV6-1 and TRBJ1-5; D gene ambiguous. The CDR3 is made up of 15 amino acids. The V gene's germline CDR1 is MNHNS and CDR2 SASEGT. Trimming shortened V by 2 bases and J by 10 bases, and 18 bases separated the two germline ends.

The chain employs TRBV2 and TRBJ2-7, with 8 bases lining up with TRBD2. The CDR3 sequence is 14 residues long. Germline V CDR1 and CDR2: SNHLY, FYNNEI. Trimming at V came to 1 base and at J to 5 bases, leaving 4 bases not matched to a gene. The CDR3 reads CASSEGLAGDEQYF. CDR3 nucleotides: TGTGCCAGCAGTGAAGGGCTAGCGGGCGACGAGCAGTACTTC.

A few counts support this clone. The chain recombines TRBV27 with TRBJ2-3; 8 bases agree with TRBD2. J gave up 4 bases and V 4 bases, and 10 bases lay outside the gene matches. The germline CDR1 and CDR2 sequences are MNHEY and SMNVEV (reference sequence). The CDR3 has 16 residues. This CDR3 is CASSSPSGRQADTQYF. In DNA, the CDR3 is TGTGCCAGCAGTTCCCCAAGCGGGAGACAGGCAGATACGCAGTATTTT.

On this clone itself: The germline gene is not matched at one end of the junction; a read error may be the cause. The chain links TRBV7-7 to TRBJ2-1, with D perhaps TRBD1 (6 bases). CDR1 and CDR2 (germline): SSHAT, FNYEAQ (reference sequence). The CDR3 runs to 13 residues. The CDR3 nucleotides are TGTGCTAGCAGCTTAGGGGACACCGATGAGCAGTTCTTC. Amino acids: CASSLGDTDEQFF. The complete variable domain, with remaining parts taken from reference TRBV7-7 and TRBJ2-1, reads GAGVSQSPRYKVTKRGQDVTLRCDPISSHATLYWYQQALGQGPEFLTYFNYEAQPDKSGLPSDRFSAERPEGSISTLTIQRTEQRDSAMYRCASSLGDTDEQFFGPGTRLTVL.

This clone has a handful of counts. The J gene is TRBJ2-7, the V gene TRBV2, with TRBD1 matching 7 bases. V was clipped by 6 bases and J by 0 bases; unmatched bases: 5. Germline lookup yields CDR1 SNHLY and CDR2 FYNNEI. This CDR3 spans 14 amino acids. CDR3 in DNA: TGTGCCAGCAGCGGGACAGATAACTCCTACGAGCAGTACTTC. Its protein is CASSGTDNSYEQYF.

The chain employs TRBV28 and TRBJ1-2; no clear D. This CDR3 is built from 13 residues. Trimming removed 7 bases at V and 8 bases at J, with 17 bases between. Germline V gene sequence: CDR1 MDHEN, CDR2 SYDVKM. CDR3 DNA sequence: TGTGCCAGCATCGGGATTTCCTATCAGGGCTACACCTTC. This gives the protein CASIGISYQGYTF.

The rearrangement joins TRBV29-1 to TRBJ2-5, with D possibly TRBD1 on 7 matching bases. The J call may be mistaken, given a closer DNA end match to TRBJ2-7. The CDR3 has 13 residues. Germline V gene lookup returns CDR1 SQVTM and CDR2 ANQGSEA. CDR3 region: CSVVWAGGNEQYF. The CDR3 region has the DNA TGCAGCGTTGTCTGGGCAGGGGGGAACGAGCAGTACTTC.

The gene calls are TRBV28 and TRBJ2-1, with D tentatively TRBD2 (6 bases). The CDR3 is 15 amino acids. Germline CDR1 reads MDHEN; CDR2 reads SYDVKM. V lost 5 bases to trimming and J lost 3 bases, with 14 bases between them. The CDR3 spells CASSTTAGYYNEQFF. The CDR3 DNA is TGTGCCAGCAGTACAACAGCGGGCTACTACAATGAGCAGTTCTTC. Full variable domain (outside the CDR3, taken from reference TRBV28 and TRBJ2-1): DVKVTQSSRYLVKRTGEKVFLECVQDMDHENMFWYRQDPGLGLRLIYFSYDVKMKEKGDIPEGYSVSREKKERFSLILESASTNQTSMYLCASSTTAGYYNEQFFGPGTRLTVL.

The rearrangement joins TRBV7-9 to TRBJ2-3; no clear D. V shed 2 bases and J shed 4 bases, with 4 bases lying between them. This CDR3 spans 12 amino acids. Germline values: CDR1 SEHNR, CDR2 FQNEAQ (reference sequence). The CDR3 DNA follows: TGTGCCAGCAGCTTATATTCAGATACGCAGTATTTT. The encoded protein is CASSLYSDTQYF.

This clone was counted ten times or more. The chain carries TRBV10-3 and TRBJ2-1; 9 bases are a match to TRBD1. The CDR3 contains 15 residues. Germline-derived CDR1 and CDR2 are ENHRY and SYGVKD. The V gene end was trimmed by 0 bases and the J gene end by 8 bases; junction bases not matched to a gene: 5. CDR3 sequence: CAISESVGQGHEQFF. The CDR3 bases are TGTGCCATCAGTGAGTCAGTAGGACAGGGGCATGAGCAGTTCTTC.

The V gene is TRBV28, the J gene TRBJ2-5; 9 bases agree with TRBD2. Looked up from germline, CDR1 is MDHEN and CDR2 is SYDVKM. The CDR3 spans 15 residues. Losses at the gene ends were 8 bases for V and 2 bases for J; bases not matched to a gene: 9. The chain's CDR3 is CASCQGLAQQETQYF. CDR3 nucleotides: TGTGCCAGCTGTCAAGGACTAGCGCAACAAGAGACCCAGTACTTC. The full variable domain, completed using reference TRBV28 and TRBJ2-5, is DVKVTQSSRYLVKRTGEKVFLECVQDMDHENMFWYRQDPGLGLRLIYFSYDVKMKEKGDIPEGYSVSREKKERFSLILESASTNQTSMYLCASCQGLAQQETQYFGPGTRLLVL.

Details on this clone: The junction does not match germline at one end; this may be a read error. The rearrangement joins TRBV19 to TRBJ1-1; 9 bases map to TRBD1. Germline CDR1 reads LNHDA; CDR2 reads SQIVND (reference sequence). The CDR3 covers 15 residues. CDR3 in DNA: TGTGCCAGTAGTAAGGTAGGGACAGGGAACGCTGAAGCTTTCTTT. As protein: CASSKVGTGNAEAFF.

The chain joins TRBV5-4 to TRBJ2-3, with 8 nucleotides matching TRBD2. Germline V lookup: CDR1 SGHNT, CDR2 YYREEE (reference sequence). The junction had 4 bases not matched to a gene; V was cut back by 0 bases and J by 7 bases. This CDR3 has 14 amino acids. CDR3 protein: CASSLGLAKNTQYF. DNA for the CDR3: TGTGCCAGCAGCTTGGGACTAGCGAAAAATACGCAGTATTTT.

This clone was counted a few times. The genes are TRBV7-2 and TRBJ2-1; 12 positions agree with TRBD2. In germline, CDR1 is SGHTA, CDR2 FQGNSA. The ends lost 0 bases at V and 9 bases at J; junction bases unmatched: 12. CDR3 length: 18 amino acids. The CDR3 DNA reads as TGTGCCAGCAGCTTAGCACCTGGACTAGCGGGGCGTCGGGGTGAGCAGTTCTTC. Protein: CASSLAPGLAGRRGEQFF.